The clone carrying this T cell receptor beta chain was seen repeatedly, ten times or more. The sample belongs to a study of blood T cells in healthy people across ages. Sample-barcoded 5' priming and a J-beta primer mix drove a second PCR of about 6 to 12 cycles. Each CDR3 protein gets one entry after TCRdb re-called the 5' RACE reads with MiXCR. Here the sample spans 630,000 or so distinct CDR3 sequences, approximately 31% being singletons. This CDR3 has 13 amino acids. CDR1 and CDR2 from the germline V gene are DFQATT and SNEGSKA (reference sequence). Trimming at V came to 6 bases and at J to 9 bases, leaving 3 bases not matched to a gene.

The sequence was obtained from a woman of 80 years or more in good health. Sequencing was done on a sample of blood. The rearrangement uses TRBV20-1 and TRBJ2-1; 15 nucleotides line up with TRBD2. CDR3 sequence (DNA): TGCAGTGCCTGGACTAGCGGGAGGGGTGAGCAGTTCTTC. It translates to CSAWTSGRGEQFF.